This is a list of T cell receptor beta chains from one sample in a study of blood T cell repertoires in COVID-19. The protocol was immunoSEQ multiplex PCR, while the TCRdb copy is restricted to in-frame clones and leaves out a portion. The sample comprises around 150,000 clones, under 90% of which are singletons, and 6% to 7.5% rests with the top ten. The sequencing sample was made of peripheral blood. The receptor source for this set is a human donor in a cohort sampled during active COVID-19. CDR3s include the opening cysteine and the closing phenylalanine or tryptophan. The D gene is left open where the match is weak.

V	D	J	CDR3
TRBV3-1/TRBV3-2	-	TRBJ1-5	CASSPRGNNQPQHF
TRBV7-9	-	TRBJ1-4	CASTSRGPNEKLFF
TRBV7-3	TRBD1	TRBJ2-7	CASSEGTGGTGEQYF
TRBV14	TRBD1	TRBJ1-1	CASSGQGAVNTEAFF
TRBV12-3/TRBV12-4	-	TRBJ2-7	CASRPSESYEQYF
TRBV6-5	TRBD1	TRBJ1-6	CASRGTGEISPLHF
TRBV7-9	TRBD2	TRBJ2-1	CASSSRLAGGSYNEQFF
TRBV4-1	-	TRBJ2-5	CASSQEGPRLGAQYF
TRBV5-1	-	TRBJ2-2	CASSLANTGELFF
TRBV11-3	TRBD1	TRBJ1-1	CASSPDGNRGTEAFF
TRBV7-2	-	TRBJ2-1	CASSLLGGPSYNEQFF
TRBV7-2	-	TRBJ1-1	CASSLQQLMNTEAFF
TRBV5-4	-	TRBJ1-1	CASSLEQNTEAFF
TRBV5-8	-	TRBJ1-2	CASRLAVGVNYGYTF
TRBV12-3/TRBV12-4	-	TRBJ1-5	CASSLSGNQPQHF
TRBV11-3	-	TRBJ2-3	CASSSPREADTQYF
TRBV5-5	TRBD2	TRBJ2-2	CASSFSGLGTGELFF
TRBV20-1	-	TRBJ2-1	CSAPRYNEQFF
TRBV30	TRBD1	TRBJ1-6	CAWSRTGQYNSPLHF
TRBV7-9	TRBD1	TRBJ1-4	CASSMGQGATNEKLFF
TRBV6-5	-	TRBJ2-2	CASTVVQANTGELFF
TRBV2	TRBD1	TRBJ2-3	CASSPIPTGFTDTQYF
TRBV9	-	TRBJ2-2	CASSVGQTGELFF
TRBV19	-	TRBJ2-1	CASSTFPQARTDNEQFF
TRBV19	-	TRBJ1-2	CASSIAVGGYGYTF
TRBV15	TRBD1	TRBJ1-6	CATSRAGGSPLHF
TRBV7-9	-	TRBJ2-2	CASSLVVGAPNTGELFF
TRBV6-5	TRBD1	TRBJ2-7	CASSEGTGGFYEQYF
TRBV11-2	TRBD1	TRBJ1-2	CASSYTRHRGRRNGYTF
TRBV6-2/TRBV6-3	TRBD2	TRBJ2-7	CASSYSRTSGGVPYYEQYF
TRBV4-3	-	TRBJ2-3	CASSQAIGTDTQYF
TRBV5-1	TRBD2	TRBJ2-3	CASSLPSGGTTDTQYF
TRBV19	-	TRBJ2-4	CASTPRPGLAKNIQYF
TRBV4-3	-	TRBJ2-3	CASSQDRGTSFDTQYF
TRBV12-3/TRBV12-4	-	TRBJ1-1	CASSLGENTEAFF
TRBV5-1	-	TRBJ2-7	CASSPRGTAYEQYF
TRBV10-3	TRBD1	TRBJ2-4	CAISDGGQGLYIQYF
TRBV29-1	-	TRBJ2-3	CSGGVADTQYF
TRBV3-1/TRBV3-2	TRBD2	TRBJ2-3	CASSQMLAGADTQYF
TRBV6-2/TRBV6-3	-	TRBJ2-2	CASSYDTNTGELFF
TRBV2	TRBD2	TRBJ2-5	CASSKGVGGQVETQYF
TRBV19	-	TRBJ1-4	CASTAGFALGKLFF
TRBV30	-	TRBJ2-1	CAWSVAEYNEQFF
TRBV5-1	TRBD1	TRBJ2-2	CASSLDGQGRTGELFF
TRBV20-1	-	TRBJ1-4	CSAGDEKLFF
TRBV9	TRBD1	TRBJ1-1	CASTLTGQGATEAFF
TRBV19	TRBD1	TRBJ1-6	CASSTNQGANNSPLHF
TRBV6-6	TRBD2	TRBJ2-7	CASSYLGLGSYEQYF
TRBV19	TRBD2	TRBJ2-1	CASSIQRGDNEQFF
TRBV5-6	-	TRBJ2-3	CASSLGPLATDTQYF
TRBV5-1	-	TRBJ1-4	CASSLTGIGEKLFF
TRBV5-1	-	TRBJ2-3	CASSLDPGGQDTQYF